This T cell receptor (beta chain) came from a study of monozygotic twins with inflammatory bowel disease. CDR3 size: 15 residues. Per the germline V gene, CDR1 is MNHEY and CDR2 is SVGEGT. Whole blood without T cell sorting served as the source of isolated total RNA. Every sample had its cDNA made across eight separate reactions. TCRdb re-called the 5' RACE reads and gives one entry per CDR3 protein, without DNA. This sample's table reports about 160,000 distinct CDR3 sequences. The chain is built from TRBV6-2 or TRBV6-3 and TRBJ1-5; checking the TCRdb D call of TRBD1 is not possible without DNA. The receptor comes from a human donor with ulcerative colitis or Crohn's disease, or a healthy co-twin of an affected twin (not recorded which). What was sequenced was blood. The CDR3 is CASSRDRGRNQPQHF.